This T cell receptor (beta chain) was documented in a study of blood T cell repertoires in COVID-19. TCRdb's copy holds only in-frame clones and misses some; the assay was immunoSEQ multiplex PCR. There are some 530,000 clones in the sample; roughly nine tenths occur only once, and approximately 8% lies in the top ten. Recovered Cohort 3 donors showed two negative PCRs, clearance, or symptom resolution. CDR1 is MNHNY, CDR2 SVGAGI, per germline (reference sequence). V gave up 5 bases and J gave up 6 bases, with 29 bases separating them. This CDR3 has 19 residues. The rearrangement links TRBV6-6 to TRBJ2-1, with D possibly being TRBD1 (5 bases). The sample consisted of PBMCs or T cells enriched from blood (not recorded which). The TCR sequence derives from a woman in her sixties who had recovered from COVID-19. CDR3 amino acids: CASSPRQIRVGVRGNEQFF. For the CDR3, the DNA is TGTGCCAGCAGTCCGCGACAGATACGGGTAGGGGTTAGAGGCAATGAGCAGTTCTTC.